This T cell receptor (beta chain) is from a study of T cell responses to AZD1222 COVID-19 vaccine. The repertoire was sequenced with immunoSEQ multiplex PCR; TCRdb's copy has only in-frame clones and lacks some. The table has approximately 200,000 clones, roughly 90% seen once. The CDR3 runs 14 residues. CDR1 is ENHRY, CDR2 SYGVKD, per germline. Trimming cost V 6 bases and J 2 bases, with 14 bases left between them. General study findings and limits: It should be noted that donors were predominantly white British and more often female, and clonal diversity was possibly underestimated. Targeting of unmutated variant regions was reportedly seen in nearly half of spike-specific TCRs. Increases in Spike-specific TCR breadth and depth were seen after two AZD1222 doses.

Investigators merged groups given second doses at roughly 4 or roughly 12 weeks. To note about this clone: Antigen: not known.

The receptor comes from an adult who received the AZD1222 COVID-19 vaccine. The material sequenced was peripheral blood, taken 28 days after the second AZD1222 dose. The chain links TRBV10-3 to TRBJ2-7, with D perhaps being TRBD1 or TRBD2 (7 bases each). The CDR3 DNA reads TGTGCCATCAGGCCCGGGGGGACAGCCTACGAGCAGTACTTC. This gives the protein CAIRPGGTAYEQYF.